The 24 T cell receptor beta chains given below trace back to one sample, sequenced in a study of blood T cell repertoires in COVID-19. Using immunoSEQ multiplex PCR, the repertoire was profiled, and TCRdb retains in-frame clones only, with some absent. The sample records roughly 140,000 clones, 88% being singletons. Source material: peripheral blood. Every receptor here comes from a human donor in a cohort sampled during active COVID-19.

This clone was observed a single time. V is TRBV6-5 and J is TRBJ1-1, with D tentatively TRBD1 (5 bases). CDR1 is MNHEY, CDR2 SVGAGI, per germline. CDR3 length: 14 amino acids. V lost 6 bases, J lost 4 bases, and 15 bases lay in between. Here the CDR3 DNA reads TGTGCCAGCAGCAGGTCGAGGGGAGGCACTGAAGCTTTCTTT. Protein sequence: CASSRSRGGTEAFF.

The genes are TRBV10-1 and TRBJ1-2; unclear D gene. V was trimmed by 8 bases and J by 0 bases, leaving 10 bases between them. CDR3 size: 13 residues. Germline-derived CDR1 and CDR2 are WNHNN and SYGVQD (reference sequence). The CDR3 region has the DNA TGCGCCAGCTCGCGAACGCCTAACTATGGCTACACCTTC. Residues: CASSRTPNYGYTF.

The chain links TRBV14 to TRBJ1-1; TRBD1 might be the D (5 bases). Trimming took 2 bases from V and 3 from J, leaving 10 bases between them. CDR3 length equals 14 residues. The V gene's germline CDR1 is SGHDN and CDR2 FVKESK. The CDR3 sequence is CASSQTRGYTEAFF. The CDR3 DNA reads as TGTGCCAGCAGCCAAACTCGGGGGTACACTGAAGCTTTCTTT.

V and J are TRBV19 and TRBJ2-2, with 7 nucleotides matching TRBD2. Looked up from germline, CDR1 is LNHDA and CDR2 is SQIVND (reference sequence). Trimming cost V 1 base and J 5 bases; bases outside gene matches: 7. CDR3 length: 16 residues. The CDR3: CASSIGRTSHTGELFF. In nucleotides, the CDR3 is TGTGCCAGTAGTATAGGTCGGACTAGTCATACCGGGGAGCTGTTTTTT.

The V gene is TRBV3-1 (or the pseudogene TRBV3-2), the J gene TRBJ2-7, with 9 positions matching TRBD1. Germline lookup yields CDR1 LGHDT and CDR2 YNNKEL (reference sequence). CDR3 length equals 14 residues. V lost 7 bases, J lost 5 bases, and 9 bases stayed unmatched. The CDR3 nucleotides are TGTGCCAGCACGCAAACCGGGACAGGGAACGAGCAGTACTTC. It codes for CASTQTGTGNEQYF.

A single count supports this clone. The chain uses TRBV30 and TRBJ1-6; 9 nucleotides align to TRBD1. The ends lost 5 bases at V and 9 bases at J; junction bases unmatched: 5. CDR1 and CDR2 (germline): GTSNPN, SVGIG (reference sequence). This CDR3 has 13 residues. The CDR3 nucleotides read TGTGCCTGGGCACAGGGGGCGCGTTCACCCCTCCACTTT. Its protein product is CAWAQGARSPLHF. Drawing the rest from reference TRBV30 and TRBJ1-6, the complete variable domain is SQTIHQWPATLVQPVGSPLSLECTVEGTSNPNLYWYRQAAGRGLQLLFYSVGIGQISSEVPQNLSASRPQDRQFILSSKKLLLSDSGFYLCAWAQGARSPLHFGNGTRLTVT.

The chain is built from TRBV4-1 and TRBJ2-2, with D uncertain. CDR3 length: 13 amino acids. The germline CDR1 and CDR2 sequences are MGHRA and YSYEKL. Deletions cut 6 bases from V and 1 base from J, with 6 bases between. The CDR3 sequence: CASRGQNTGELFF. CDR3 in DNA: TGCGCCAGCAGGGGCCAGAACACCGGGGAGCTGTTTTTT.

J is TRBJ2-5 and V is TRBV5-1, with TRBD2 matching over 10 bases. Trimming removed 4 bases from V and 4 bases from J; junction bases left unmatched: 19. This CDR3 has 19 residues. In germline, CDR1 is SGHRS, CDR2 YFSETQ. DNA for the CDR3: TGCGCCAGCAGCAAAACTAGCGGGGAAGTTTATGGTATACGAGAGACCCAGTACTTC. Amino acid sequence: CASSKTSGEVYGIRETQYF.

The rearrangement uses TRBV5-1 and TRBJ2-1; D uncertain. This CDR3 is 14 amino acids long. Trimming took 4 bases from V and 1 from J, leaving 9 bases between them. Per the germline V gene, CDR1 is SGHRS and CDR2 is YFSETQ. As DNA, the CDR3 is TGCGCCAGCAGCCCCGATCGGTCCTACAATGAGCAGTTCTTC. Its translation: CASSPDRSYNEQFF.

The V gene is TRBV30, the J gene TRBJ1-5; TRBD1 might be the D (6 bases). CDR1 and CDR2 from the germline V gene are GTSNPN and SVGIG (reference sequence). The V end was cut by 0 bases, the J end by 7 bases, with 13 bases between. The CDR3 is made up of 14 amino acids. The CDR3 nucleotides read TGTGCCTGGAGTGTAGGGGGGGTGGACCAGCCCCAGCATTTT. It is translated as CAWSVGGVDQPQHF.

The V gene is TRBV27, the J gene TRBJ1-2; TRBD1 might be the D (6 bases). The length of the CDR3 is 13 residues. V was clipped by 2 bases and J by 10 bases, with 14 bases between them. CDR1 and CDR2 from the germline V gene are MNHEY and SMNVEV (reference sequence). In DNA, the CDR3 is TGTGCCAGCAGTTTACGCCCGGACAGAATCTACACCTTC. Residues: CASSLRPDRIYTF.

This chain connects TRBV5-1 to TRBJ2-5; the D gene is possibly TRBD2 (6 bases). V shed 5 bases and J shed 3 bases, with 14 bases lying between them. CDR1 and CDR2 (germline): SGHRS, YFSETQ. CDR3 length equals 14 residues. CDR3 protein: CASRKGLGEETQYF. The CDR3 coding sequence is TGCGCCAGCAGGAAGGGACTGGGGGAAGAGACCCAGTACTTC.

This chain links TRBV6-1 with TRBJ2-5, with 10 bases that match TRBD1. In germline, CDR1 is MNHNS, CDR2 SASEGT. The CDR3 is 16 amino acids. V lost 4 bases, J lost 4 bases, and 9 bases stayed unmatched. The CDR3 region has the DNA TGTGCCAGCAGTGCCACCGGGACAGGGGTAGGAGAGACCCAGTACTTC. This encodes CASSATGTGVGETQYF.

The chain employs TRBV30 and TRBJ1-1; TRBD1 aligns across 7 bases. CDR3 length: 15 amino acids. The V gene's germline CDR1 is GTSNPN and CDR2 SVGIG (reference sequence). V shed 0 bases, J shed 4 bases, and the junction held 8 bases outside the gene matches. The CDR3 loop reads CAWSVSGGTFTEAFF. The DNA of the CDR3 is TGTGCCTGGAGTGTCTCAGGGGGTACTTTCACTGAAGCTTTCTTT.

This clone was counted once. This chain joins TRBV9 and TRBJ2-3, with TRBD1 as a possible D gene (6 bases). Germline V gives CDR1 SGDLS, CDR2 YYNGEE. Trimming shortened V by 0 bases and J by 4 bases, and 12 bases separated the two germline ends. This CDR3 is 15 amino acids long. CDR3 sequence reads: CASSVDGNRADTQYF. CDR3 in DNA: TGTGCCAGCAGCGTAGACGGGAACAGGGCAGATACGCAGTATTTT.

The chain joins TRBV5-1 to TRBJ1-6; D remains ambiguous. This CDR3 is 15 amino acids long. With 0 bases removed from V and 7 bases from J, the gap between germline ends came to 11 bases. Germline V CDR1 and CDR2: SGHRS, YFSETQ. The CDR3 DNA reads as TGCGCCAGCAGCTTGGTAGATGGGAGAAATTCACCCCTCCACTTT. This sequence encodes CASSLVDGRNSPLHF.

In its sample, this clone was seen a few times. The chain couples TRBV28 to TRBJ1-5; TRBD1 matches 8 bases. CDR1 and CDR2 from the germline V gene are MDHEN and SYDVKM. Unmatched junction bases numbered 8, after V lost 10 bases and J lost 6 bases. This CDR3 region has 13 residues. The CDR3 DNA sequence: TGTGCCACCGGAAAGGGGACAGGTCAGCCCCAGCATTTT. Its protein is CATGKGTGQPQHF. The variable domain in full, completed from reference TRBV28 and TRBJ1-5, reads DVKVTQSSRYLVKRTGEKVFLECVQDMDHENMFWYRQDPGLGLRLIYFSYDVKMKEKGDIPEGYSVSREKKERFSLILESASTNQTSMYLCATGKGTGQPQHFGDGTRLSIL.

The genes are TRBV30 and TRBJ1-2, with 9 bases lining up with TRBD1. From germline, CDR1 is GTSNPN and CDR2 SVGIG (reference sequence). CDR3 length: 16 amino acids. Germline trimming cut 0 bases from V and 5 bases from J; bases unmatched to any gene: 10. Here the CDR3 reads CAWSVGTGSLGYGYTF. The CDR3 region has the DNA TGTGCCTGGAGTGTCGGGACAGGGTCCTTAGGGTATGGCTACACCTTC. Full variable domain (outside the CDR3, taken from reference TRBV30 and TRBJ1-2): SQTIHQWPATLVQPVGSPLSLECTVEGTSNPNLYWYRQAAGRGLQLLFYSVGIGQISSEVPQNLSASRPQDRQFILSSKKLLLSDSGFYLCAWSVGTGSLGYGYTFGSGTRLTVV.

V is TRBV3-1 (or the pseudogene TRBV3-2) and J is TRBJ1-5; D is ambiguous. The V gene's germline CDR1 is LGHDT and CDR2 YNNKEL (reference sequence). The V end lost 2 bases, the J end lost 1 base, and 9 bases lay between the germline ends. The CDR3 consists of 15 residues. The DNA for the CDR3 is TGTGCCAGCAGCCAAATGGCGGGGAGCAATCAGCCCCAGCATTTT. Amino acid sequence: CASSQMAGSNQPQHF.

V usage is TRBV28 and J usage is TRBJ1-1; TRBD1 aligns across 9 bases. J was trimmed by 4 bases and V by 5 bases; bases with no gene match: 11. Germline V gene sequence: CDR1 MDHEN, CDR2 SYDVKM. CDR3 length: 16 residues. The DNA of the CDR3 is TGTGCCAGCAGTCCTCAACAGGGGGCTCGGGGCACTGAAGCTTTCTTT. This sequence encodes CASSPQQGARGTEAFF. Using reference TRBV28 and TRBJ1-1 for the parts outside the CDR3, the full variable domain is DVKVTQSSRYLVKRTGEKVFLECVQDMDHENMFWYRQDPGLGLRLIYFSYDVKMKEKGDIPEGYSVSREKKERFSLILESASTNQTSMYLCASSPQQGARGTEAFFGQGTRLTVV.

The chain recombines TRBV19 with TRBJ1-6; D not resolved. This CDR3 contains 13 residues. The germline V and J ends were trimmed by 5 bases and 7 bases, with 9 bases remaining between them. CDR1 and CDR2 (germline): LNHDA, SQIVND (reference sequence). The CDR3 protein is CASSAQLNSPLHF. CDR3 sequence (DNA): TGTGCCAGTAGTGCCCAACTAAATTCACCCCTCCACTTT.

Here the CDR3 reads CATGQGVTDTQYF. In nucleotides, the CDR3 is TGCGCCACCGGACAGGGGGTGACAGATACGCAGTATTTT. The chain employs TRBV10-2 and TRBJ2-3; 10 bases fit TRBD1. Unmatched junction bases numbered 4, after V lost 10 bases and J lost 3 bases. The CDR3 runs to 13 residues. Germline CDR1 WSHSY, CDR2 SAAADI.

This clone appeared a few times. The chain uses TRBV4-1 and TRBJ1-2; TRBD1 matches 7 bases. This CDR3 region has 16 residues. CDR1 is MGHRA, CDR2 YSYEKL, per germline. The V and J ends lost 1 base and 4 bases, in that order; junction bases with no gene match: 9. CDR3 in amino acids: CASSQGGQLTTYGYTF. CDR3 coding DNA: TGCGCCAGCAGCCAAGGGGGACAGCTAACTACCTATGGCTACACCTTC.

CDR3 in amino acids: CASSQEVRASYEQYF. For the CDR3, the DNA is TGCGCCAGCAGCCAAGAAGTCAGGGCCTCCTACGAGCAGTACTTC. The chain recombines TRBV4-1 with TRBJ2-7, with a tentative D call TRBD1 (5 bases). CDR1 and CDR2 (germline): MGHRA, YSYEKL. CDR3 length: 15 amino acids. V was cut by 0 bases and J by 0 bases, with 9 bases left in between.